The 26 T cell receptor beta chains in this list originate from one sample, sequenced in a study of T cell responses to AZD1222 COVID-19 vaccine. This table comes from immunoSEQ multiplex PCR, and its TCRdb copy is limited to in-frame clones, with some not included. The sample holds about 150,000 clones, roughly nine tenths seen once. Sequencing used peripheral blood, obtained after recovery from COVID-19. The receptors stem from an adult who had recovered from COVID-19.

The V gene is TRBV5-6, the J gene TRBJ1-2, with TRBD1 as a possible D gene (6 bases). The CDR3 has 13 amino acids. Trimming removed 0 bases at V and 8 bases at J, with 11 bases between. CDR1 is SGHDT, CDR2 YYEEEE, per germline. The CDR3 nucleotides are TGTGCCAGCAGCTTGGAGGCAGGGGTCGGCTACACCTTC. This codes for CASSLEAGVGYTF.

CDR3 protein: CASSIVQGTYEQYF. The CDR3 bases are TGTGCCAGTAGTATAGTCCAGGGAACCTACGAGCAGTACTTC. The rearrangement uses TRBV19 and TRBJ2-7; TRBD1 might be the D (5 bases). CDR1 is LNHDA and CDR2 is SQIVND in the germline V gene (reference sequence). Trimming cost V 1 base and J 2 bases, with 9 bases left between them. The CDR3 contains 14 residues.

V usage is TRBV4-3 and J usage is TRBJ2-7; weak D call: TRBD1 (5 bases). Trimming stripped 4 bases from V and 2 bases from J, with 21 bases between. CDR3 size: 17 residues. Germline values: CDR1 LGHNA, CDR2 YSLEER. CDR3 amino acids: CASSRGHTTTGPYEQYF. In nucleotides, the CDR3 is TGCGCCAGCAGCCGGGGCCACACCACCACCGGTCCCTACGAGCAGTACTTC.

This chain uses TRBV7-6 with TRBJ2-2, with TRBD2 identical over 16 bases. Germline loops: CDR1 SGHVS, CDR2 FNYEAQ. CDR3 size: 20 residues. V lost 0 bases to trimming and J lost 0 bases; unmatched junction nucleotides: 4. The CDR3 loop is CASSLAPGTSGRANTGELFF. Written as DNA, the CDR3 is TGTGCCAGCAGCTTAGCTCCCGGGACTAGCGGGAGGGCGAACACCGGGGAGCTGTTTTTT. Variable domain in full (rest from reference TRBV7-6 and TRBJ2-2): GAGVSQSPRYKVTKRGQDVALRCDPISGHVSLYWYRQALGQGPEFLTYFNYEAQQDKSGLPNDRFSAERPEGSISTLTIQRTEQRDSAMYRCASSLAPGTSGRANTGELFFGEGSRLTVL.

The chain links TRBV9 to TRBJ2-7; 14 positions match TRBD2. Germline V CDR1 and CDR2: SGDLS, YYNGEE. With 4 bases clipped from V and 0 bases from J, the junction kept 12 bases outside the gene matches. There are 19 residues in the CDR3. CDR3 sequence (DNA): TGTGCCAGCAGCCCGGAACCCGGACTAGCGGGAGGATACTCCTACGAGCAGTACTTC. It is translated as CASSPEPGLAGGYSYEQYF.

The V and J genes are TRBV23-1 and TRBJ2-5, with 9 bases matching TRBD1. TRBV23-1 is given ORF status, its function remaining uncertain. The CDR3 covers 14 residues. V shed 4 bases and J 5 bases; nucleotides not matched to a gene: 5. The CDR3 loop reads CASSPGTGMETQYF. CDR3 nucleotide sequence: TGCGCCAGCAGTCCTGGGACAGGGATGGAGACCCAGTACTTC.

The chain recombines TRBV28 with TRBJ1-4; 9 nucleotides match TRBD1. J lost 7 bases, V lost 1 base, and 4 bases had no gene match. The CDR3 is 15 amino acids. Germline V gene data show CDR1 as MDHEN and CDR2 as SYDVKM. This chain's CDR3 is CASSLYGTGSEKLFF. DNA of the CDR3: TGTGCCAGCAGTTTATACGGGACAGGGAGTGAAAAACTGTTTTTT.

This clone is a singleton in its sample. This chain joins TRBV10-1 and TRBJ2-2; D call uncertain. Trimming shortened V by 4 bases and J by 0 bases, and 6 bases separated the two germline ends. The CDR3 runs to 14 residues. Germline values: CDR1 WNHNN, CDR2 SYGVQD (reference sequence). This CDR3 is CASSGLANTGELFF. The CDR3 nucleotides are TGCGCCAGCAGTGGACTCGCGAACACCGGGGAGCTGTTTTTT.

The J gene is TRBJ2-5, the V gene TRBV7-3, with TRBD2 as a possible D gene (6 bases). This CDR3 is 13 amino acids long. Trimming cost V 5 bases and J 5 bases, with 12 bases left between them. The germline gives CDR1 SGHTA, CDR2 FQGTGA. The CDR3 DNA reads TGTGCCAGCAGCCCCGGAGGGGTTGAGACCCAGTACTTC. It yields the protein CASSPGGVETQYF.

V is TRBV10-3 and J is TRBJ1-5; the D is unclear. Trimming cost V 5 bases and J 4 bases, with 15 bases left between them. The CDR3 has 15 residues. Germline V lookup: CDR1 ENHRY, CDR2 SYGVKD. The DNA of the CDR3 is TGTGCCATCAGTAACGACGGTGCTCCTAATCAGCCCCAGCATTTT. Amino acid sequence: CAISNDGAPNQPQHF.

The CDR3 coding sequence is TGCGCCAGCAGCCCCAGACAGGGGTCGAACACCGGGGAGCTGTTTTTT. It yields the protein CASSPRQGSNTGELFF. This chain uses TRBV5-1 with TRBJ2-2, with 8 bases aligning to TRBD1. The CDR3 spans 16 residues. Germline V gene lookup returns CDR1 SGHRS and CDR2 YFSETQ. The J segment lost 0 bases and the V segment lost 4 bases, leaving 5 bases of the junction unmatched.

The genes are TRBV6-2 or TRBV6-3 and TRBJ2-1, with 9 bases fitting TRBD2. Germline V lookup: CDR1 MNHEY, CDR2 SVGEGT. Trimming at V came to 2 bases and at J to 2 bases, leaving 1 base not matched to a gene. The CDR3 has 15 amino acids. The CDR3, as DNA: TGTGCCAGCAGTTACGGCGGGGGGGCCTACAATGAGCAGTTCTTC. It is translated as CASSYGGGAYNEQFF.

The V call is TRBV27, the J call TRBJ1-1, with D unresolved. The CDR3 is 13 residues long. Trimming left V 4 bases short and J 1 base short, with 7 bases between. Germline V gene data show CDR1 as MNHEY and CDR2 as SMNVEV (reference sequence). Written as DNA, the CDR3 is TGTGCCAGCAGTTCCAAACGGAACACTGAAGCTTTCTTT. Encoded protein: CASSSKRNTEAFF.

The DNA for the CDR3 is TGTGCCAGCAGCCTTGGAGGGGCTACACGCGAGCAGTACTTC. Protein product: CASSLGGATREQYF. V gene TRBV27 combines with J gene TRBJ2-7; TRBD2 might be the D (6 bases). The CDR3 loop spans 14 amino acids. Germline-derived CDR1 and CDR2 are MNHEY and SMNVEV (reference sequence). V lost 6 bases and J 6 bases, leaving 18 bases between the germline ends.

CDR3: CASTNGGGNQPQHF. The CDR3 region has the DNA TGTGCCAGCACCAACGGGGGGGGGAATCAGCCCCAGCATTTT. This chain uses TRBV6-5 with TRBJ1-5, with a possible D match to TRBD1 (5 bases). The CDR3 loop spans 14 amino acids. V lost 7 bases and J 4 bases, leaving 14 bases between the germline ends. Looked up from germline, CDR1 is MNHEY and CDR2 is SVGAGI.

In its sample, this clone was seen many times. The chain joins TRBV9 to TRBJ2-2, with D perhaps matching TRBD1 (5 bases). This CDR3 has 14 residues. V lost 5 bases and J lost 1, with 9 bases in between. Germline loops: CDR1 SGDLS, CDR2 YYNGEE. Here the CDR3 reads CASRETGNTGELFF. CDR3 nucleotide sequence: TGTGCCAGCAGGGAAACAGGGAACACCGGGGAGCTGTTTTTT.

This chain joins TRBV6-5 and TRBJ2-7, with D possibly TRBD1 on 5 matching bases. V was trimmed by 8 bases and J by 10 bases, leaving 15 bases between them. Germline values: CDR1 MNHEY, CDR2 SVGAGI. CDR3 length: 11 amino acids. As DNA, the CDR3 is TGTGCCAGCGAAGACAGCCTAGTACAGTACTTC. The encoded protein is CASEDSLVQYF.

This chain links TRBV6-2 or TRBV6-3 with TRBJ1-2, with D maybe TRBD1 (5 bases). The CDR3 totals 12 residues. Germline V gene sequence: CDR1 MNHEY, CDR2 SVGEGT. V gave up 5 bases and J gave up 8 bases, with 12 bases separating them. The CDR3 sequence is CASSPGSGGYTF. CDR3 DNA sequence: TGTGCCAGCAGTCCAGGGTCCGGGGGCTACACCTTC.

The CDR3 bases are TGTGCCAGTAGTATTAGTTCCCGGGACGCCTATGAAAAACTGTTTTTT. As protein: CASSISSRDAYEKLFF. The chain employs TRBV19 and TRBJ1-4; weak D call: TRBD1 (5 bases). V dropped 3 bases and J dropped 6 bases, with 17 bases sitting between them. CDR1 is LNHDA and CDR2 is SQIVND in the germline V gene (reference sequence). This CDR3 is built from 16 residues. Complete variable domain (other parts from reference TRBV19 and TRBJ1-4): DGGITQSPKYLFRKEGQNVTLSCEQNLNHDAMYWYRQDPGQGLRLIYYSQIVNDFQKGDIAEGYSVSREKKESFPLTVTSAQKNPTAFYLCASSISSRDAYEKLFFGSGTQLSVL.

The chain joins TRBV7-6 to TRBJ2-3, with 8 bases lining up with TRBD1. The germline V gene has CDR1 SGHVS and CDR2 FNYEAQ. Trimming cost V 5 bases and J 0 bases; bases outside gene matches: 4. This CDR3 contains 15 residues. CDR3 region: CASSKTGASTDTQYF. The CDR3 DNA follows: TGTGCCAGCAGCAAGACAGGGGCTAGCACAGATACGCAGTATTTT.

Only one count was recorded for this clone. The CDR3: CASSDDREFNEKLFF. The CDR3 nucleotides read TGTGCCAGCAGCGATGACAGAGAATTTAATGAAAAACTGTTTTTT. The gene calls are TRBV21-1 and TRBJ1-4; no check of the table's D call, TRBD1, against the DNA was made. TRBV21-1 is described as a pseudogene. This CDR3 spans 15 amino acids.

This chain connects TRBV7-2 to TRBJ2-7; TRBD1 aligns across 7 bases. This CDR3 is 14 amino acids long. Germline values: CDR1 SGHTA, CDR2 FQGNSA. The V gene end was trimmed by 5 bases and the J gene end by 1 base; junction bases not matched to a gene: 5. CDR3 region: CASSTDRDSYEQYF. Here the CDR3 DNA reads TGTGCCAGCAGCACCGACAGGGATTCCTACGAGCAGTACTTC.

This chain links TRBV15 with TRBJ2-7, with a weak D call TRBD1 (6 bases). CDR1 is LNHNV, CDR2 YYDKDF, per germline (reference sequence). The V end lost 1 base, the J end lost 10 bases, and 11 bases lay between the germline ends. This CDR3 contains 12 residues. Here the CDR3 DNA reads TGTGCCACCAGCAGAGTGGATGGGGGCCAGTACTTC. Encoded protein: CATSRVDGGQYF.

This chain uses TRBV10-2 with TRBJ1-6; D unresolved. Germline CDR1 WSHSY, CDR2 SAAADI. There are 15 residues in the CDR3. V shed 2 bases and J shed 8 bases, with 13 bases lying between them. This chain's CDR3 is CASSETVIWYSPLHF. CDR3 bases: TGCGCCAGCAGTGAGACGGTGATTTGGTATTCACCCCTCCACTTT.

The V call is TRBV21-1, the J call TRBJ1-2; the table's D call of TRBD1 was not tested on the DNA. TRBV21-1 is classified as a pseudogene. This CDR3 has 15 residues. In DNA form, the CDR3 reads TGTGCCAGCAGCAAAGTGGGGGCATTGGACTATGGCTACACCTTC. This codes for CASSKVGALDYGYTF.

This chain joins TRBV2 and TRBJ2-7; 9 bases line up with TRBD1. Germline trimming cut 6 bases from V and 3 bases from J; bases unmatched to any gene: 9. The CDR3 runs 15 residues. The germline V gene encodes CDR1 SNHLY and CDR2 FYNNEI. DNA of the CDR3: TGTGCCAGCAGCCAAGCCGGGACAGGGATCTACGAGCAGTACTTC. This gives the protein CASSQAGTGIYEQYF.